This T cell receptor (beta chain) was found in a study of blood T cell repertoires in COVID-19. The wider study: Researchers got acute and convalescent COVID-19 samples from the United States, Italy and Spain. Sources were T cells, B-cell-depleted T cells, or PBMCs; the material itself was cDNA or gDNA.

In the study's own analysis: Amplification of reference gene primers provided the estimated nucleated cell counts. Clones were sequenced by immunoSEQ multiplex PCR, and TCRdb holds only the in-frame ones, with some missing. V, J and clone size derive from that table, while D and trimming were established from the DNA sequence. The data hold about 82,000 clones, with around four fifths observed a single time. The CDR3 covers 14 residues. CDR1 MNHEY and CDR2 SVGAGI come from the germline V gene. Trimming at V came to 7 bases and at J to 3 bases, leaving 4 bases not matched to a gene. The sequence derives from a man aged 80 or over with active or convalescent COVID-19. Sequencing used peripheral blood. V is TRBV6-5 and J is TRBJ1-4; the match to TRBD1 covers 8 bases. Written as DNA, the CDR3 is TGTGCCAGCATGCAGGGGGCTTCTAATGAAAAACTGTTTTTT. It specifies CASMQGASNEKLFF.